This T cell receptor (beta chain) was recorded in a study of T cells in Graves' hyperthyroidism and ophthalmopathy. Authors of the study amplified TCR beta CDR3 regions from RNA transcripts. The TCR CDR3 first-round RT-PCR relied on the HTBI primer set. TCRdb used MiXCR to reprocess the multiplex PCR reads, holding one entry per CDR3 protein. There are more than 650,000 distinct CDR3 sequences in the sample; 13% to 15% occur only once, and roughly a tenth lies in the top ten. The V end lost 7 bases, the J end lost 1 base, and 11 bases lay between the germline ends. Looked up from germline, CDR1 is SNHLY and CDR2 is FYNNEI. The CDR3 spans 14 residues.

This chain uses TRBV2 with TRBJ2-1; tentative D call: TRBD2 (5 bases). The sequence derives from a woman aged 18-29 years with Graves' hyperthyroidism. The sample was blood. CDR3 sequence (DNA): TGTGCCAGCACCCTTGAGGGATCCTACAATGAGCAGTTCTTC. This encodes CASTLEGSYNEQFF.